Below, one T cell receptor beta chain is given with its context. Its antigen is not identified. One end of the junction is discordant with germline, which a read error may explain. The sample contains more than one DNA sequence encoding this CDR3. The source of the sample is a study of cytomegalovirus exposure and HLA in healthy donors. Findings and limits, study-wide: Within the data, a cluster of highly shared sequence variants was likely a sequencing artifact. As was reported, the HLA-A and HLA-B alleles of most subjects were accurately predicted from TCR beta sequences. Follow-up analysis later connected one missense variant in DCLRE1C with trimming of TCR beta V- and J-genes.

The donors comprised healthy bone marrow donors. Primers: 60 Vbeta forward and 13 Jbeta reverse. The table came from immunoSEQ multiplex PCR; TCRdb's copy has only in-frame clones and leaves some out. This sample has nearly 200,000 clones, with about nine tenths found just once. The receptor's source is a man aged 30 to 39 in good health and CMV-seronegative. The sequenced sample consisted of PBMCs.

CDR3 DNA sequence: TGTGCCAGCAGCTTAGTCGAGCCAGGGAGGGGAAACGCTGAGGCTTTCTTT. This gives the protein CASSLVEPGRGNAEAFF. This chain uses TRBV7-8 with TRBJ1-1; TRBD1 is a possible D gene (5 bases). In germline, CDR1 is SGHVS, CDR2 FQNEAQ. CDR3 length: 17 residues.